Reported below is one T cell receptor beta chain. Its matching antigen is unknown. Here the gene names and germline are mouse. The sequence runs out 1 residue before the end of the CDR3; the remainder is reconstructed from the germline J gene. This sample was included in a study of tissue T cells after allogeneic stem cell transplantation. Findings and limits, study-wide: Within patients, tissue anatomy strongly shaped TCR repertoire composition.

The CDR3 consists of 16 residues. V lost 4 bases to trimming and J lost 0 bases; unmatched junction nucleotides: 2. Germline loops: CDR1 NNHNN, CDR2 SYGAGS (reference sequence). Profiled with immunoSEQ multiplex PCR; TCRdb holds only in-frame clones, not every one. The sample shows roughly 20,000 clones, approximately 69% of them seen only once. The rearrangement links TRBV13-2 to TRBJ2-4, with 13 bases matching TRBD2. Material for sequencing was blood. This receptor was taken from a female BALB/c mouse in good health. The strain is characterized by the MHC haplotype H2-d. The sequenced CDR3 bases are TGTGCCAGCGGTCGGGACTGGGGGGGTAGTCAAAACACCTTGTAC. It codes for CASGRDWGGSQNTLY. The complete CDR3 protein is CASGRDWGGSQNTLYF.